The 14 T cell receptor beta chains below all came from one sample that was sequenced in a study of T cells after somatic rescue of genetic block. Using immunoSEQ multiplex PCR, the repertoire was profiled, and TCRdb retains in-frame clones only, with some absent. The data contain about 68,000 clones, 85% to 95% of them singletons. Sequencing was done on a sample of peripheral blood mononuclear cells (PBMCs). Every receptor here comes from a man aged 35-49 years.

This chain uses TRBV25-1 with TRBJ1-2, with TRBD1 matching 7 bases. This CDR3 spans 14 amino acids. V was pared by 4 bases and J by 1 base, with 3 bases of the junction left unmatched. Looked up from germline, CDR1 is MGHDK and CDR2 is SYGVNS. The CDR3 sequence: CASSATGFNYGYTF. CDR3 DNA sequence: TGTGCCAGCAGTGCGACAGGGTTTAACTATGGCTACACCTTC.

V is TRBV28 and J is TRBJ2-3; D is uncertain. This CDR3 comprises 11 residues. V was shortened by 10 bases and J by 0 bases, with 5 bases between the two germline ends. The germline CDR1 and CDR2 sequences are MDHEN and SYDVKM. In DNA form, the CDR3 reads TGTGCCACCCTCAGCACAGATACGCAGTATTTT. It is translated as CATLSTDTQYF.

The chain couples TRBV28 to TRBJ1-5; a weak D match, TRBD1 (5 bases). Germline CDR1 and CDR2: MDHEN and SYDVKM. The CDR3 is 15 amino acids. Deletions cut 10 bases from V and 0 bases from J, with 16 bases between. CDR3 protein: CATLGGSDSNQPQHF. In DNA, the CDR3 is TGTGCCACCCTCGGGGGATCTGATAGCAATCAGCCCCAGCATTTT.

The genes are TRBV14 and TRBJ2-7, with D hard to call. The germline V and J ends were trimmed by 1 base and 7 bases, with 8 bases remaining between them. This CDR3 is 12 amino acids long. CDR1 is SGHDN, CDR2 FVKESK, per germline. CDR3 coding DNA: TGTGCCAGCAGCCAAGGCCGCGGAGAGCAGTACTTC. This encodes CASSQGRGEQYF. Using reference TRBV14 and TRBJ2-7 for the parts outside the CDR3, the full variable domain is EAGVTQFPSHSVIEKGQTVTLRCDPISGHDNLYWYRRVMGKEIKFLLHFVKESKQDESGMPNNRFLAERTGGTYSTLKVQPAELEDSGVYFCASSQGRGEQYFGPGTRLTVT.

The chain carries TRBV19 and TRBJ2-7, with 8 bases lining up with TRBD1. CDR1 is LNHDA and CDR2 is SQIVND in the germline V gene (reference sequence). The CDR3 is made up of 13 amino acids. V dropped 4 bases and J dropped 6; count of bases not matched to a gene: 5. Here the CDR3 DNA reads TGTGCCAGTAGTAGGGGACAGGATTTCGAGCAGTACTTC. Protein sequence: CASSRGQDFEQYF.

The genes are TRBV7-2 and TRBJ2-3; D is undetermined. V was trimmed by 5 bases and J by 8 bases, leaving 11 bases between them. This CDR3 has 12 residues. Germline CDR1 reads SGHTA; CDR2 reads FQGNSA. The CDR3 is CASSLETGTQYF. In nucleotides, the CDR3 is TGTGCCAGCAGCCTAGAAACGGGTACGCAGTATTTT.

The chain is built from TRBV27 and TRBJ2-5; D gene ambiguous. The V and J ends lost 6 bases and 2 bases respectively, with 10 bases between them. This CDR3 comprises 13 residues. Germline V gene lookup returns CDR1 MNHEY and CDR2 SMNVEV (reference sequence). The CDR3 here is CASRLSEQETQYF. As DNA, the CDR3 is TGTGCCAGCAGGTTAAGCGAACAAGAGACCCAGTACTTC.

The chain couples TRBV7-2 to TRBJ2-7, with D tentatively TRBD1 (5 bases). The germline V gene encodes CDR1 SGHTA and CDR2 FQGNSA. V lost 5 bases, J lost 2 bases, and 13 bases lay in between. The CDR3 loop spans 14 amino acids. CDR3 coding DNA: TGTGCCAGCAGCCAGGGCTCTCCTACCTACGAGCAGTACTTC. Translated, it gives CASSQGSPTYEQYF.

The chain employs TRBV2 and TRBJ2-3; D gene uncertain. Germline lookup yields CDR1 SNHLY and CDR2 FYNNEI. The CDR3 extends over 14 amino acids. The V and J ends lost 7 bases and 2 bases respectively, with 13 bases between them. CDR3 sequence (DNA): TGTGCCAGCATGATGACCTTTAACACAGATACGCAGTATTTT. Amino acid sequence: CASMMTFNTDTQYF.

The CDR3 sequence: CASSSGTDTQYF. The CDR3 DNA is TGTGCCAGTAGCTCAGGCACAGATACGCAGTATTTT. The rearrangement joins TRBV19 to TRBJ2-3; D remains ambiguous. Between the trimmed V and J ends, which lost 6 bases and 1 base, there was a span of 5 bases. Germline CDR1 reads LNHDA; CDR2 reads SQIVND (reference sequence). The CDR3 runs to 12 residues. Full variable domain (rest looked up from reference TRBV19 and TRBJ2-3): DGGITQSPKYLFRKEGQNVTLSCEQNLNHDAMYWYRQDPGQGLRLIYYSQIVNDFQKGDIAEGYSVSREKKESFPLTVTSAQKNPTAFYLCASSSGTDTQYFGPGTRLTVL.

The V and J genes are TRBV5-1 and TRBJ1-2, with 7 bases that match TRBD1. Unmatched junction bases numbered 16, after V lost 1 base and J lost 1 base. The germline V gene has CDR1 SGHRS and CDR2 YFSETQ. The CDR3 spans 19 residues. The CDR3 sequence: CASSLSIGAGGDNNYGYTF. For the CDR3, the DNA is TGCGCCAGCAGCTTGTCTATCGGGGCAGGGGGTGATAATAACTATGGCTACACCTTC. Full variable domain (outside the CDR3, taken from reference TRBV5-1 and TRBJ1-2): KAGVTQTPRYLIKTRGQQVTLSCSPISGHRSVSWYQQTPGQGLQFLFEYFSETQRNKGNFPGRFSGRQFSNSRSEMNVSTLELGDSALYLCASSLSIGAGGDNNYGYTFGSGTRLTVV.

The DNA of the CDR3 is TGTGCCAGCAGTTTACCCCTTACAGGGTTAGATCAGCCCCAGCATTTT. It encodes CASSLPLTGLDQPQHF. The chain is built from TRBV28 and TRBJ1-5; perhaps TRBD1 as D (6 bases). The CDR3 consists of 16 residues. The germline V gene has CDR1 MDHEN and CDR2 SYDVKM. Trimming shortened V by 2 bases and J by 5 bases, and 16 bases separated the two germline ends.

This chain uses TRBV5-1 with TRBJ2-7, with D perhaps assigned TRBD1 or TRBD2 (5 bases each). CDR1 and CDR2 from the germline V gene are SGHRS and YFSETQ. The V gene lost 0 bases and the J gene lost 6 bases, with 13 bases spanning the gap. This CDR3 has 14 residues. CDR3 amino acids: CASSLELAGGEQYF. CDR3 nucleotide sequence: TGCGCCAGCAGCTTGGAGCTAGCTGGGGGCGAGCAGTACTTC. Using reference TRBV5-1 and TRBJ2-7 for the parts outside the CDR3, the full variable domain is KAGVTQTPRYLIKTRGQQVTLSCSPISGHRSVSWYQQTPGQGLQFLFEYFSETQRNKGNFPGRFSGRQFSNSRSEMNVSTLELGDSALYLCASSLELAGGEQYFGPGTRLTVT.

This chain uses TRBV7-9 with TRBJ2-1, with 10 bases that match TRBD2. The V gene's germline CDR1 is SEHNR and CDR2 FQNEAQ (reference sequence). After removal of 3 bases from V and 6 bases from J, the junction contained 5 bases not matched to a gene. CDR3 length: 15 residues. The CDR3 DNA follows: TGTGCCAGCAGCTTGAGCGGGGGGGCAAGCAATGAGCAGTTCTTC. It encodes CASSLSGGASNEQFF.